This TCR beta chain was retrieved from a study of post-analysis software for immune sequencing data. Across the study: Relapsing-remitting, secondary progressive and progressive-relapsing courses of multiple sclerosis were included. General observations from the study: F-measure co-clustering was strong for batch-matched samples. Significantly lower normalized Chao1 diversity was seen in multiple sclerosis patients than in controls. When patients were compared with controls, about 5 TRBV segments were more frequent, TRBV5-6, TRBV5-1 and TRBV20-1 among them.

Libraries were made from TCR beta cDNA, and they carried unique molecular identifiers. Out of roughly 0.85 to 11 million T cells, about 510,000 cDNA molecules were generated. In TCRdb, the PCR reads were re-called with MiXCR into one record per CDR3 protein. The repertoire has hundreds of thousands of distinct CDR3 sequences, approximately 45% of them found once; the top ten carry about 12%. The CDR3 is 14 amino acids. V was clipped by 7 bases and J by 2 bases, with 16 bases between them. In germline, CDR1 is SQVTM, CDR2 ANQGSEA. This clonotype was detected a few times. Its antigen is unidentified. The sequencing sample was made of blood. V is TRBV29-1 and J is TRBJ2-3; weak D call: TRBD2 (6 bases). The clonotype originates from a girl aged 10 to 17 with multiple sclerosis. The CDR3 DNA reads TGCAGCGGGAGGGCGGGGTGGAACACAGATACGCAGTATTTT. Translated: CSGRAGWNTDTQYF.